This record concerns one T cell receptor beta chain sequence. Treatment here: 15 to 20 received Ad26.COV2.S at low or high dose, single or two shots; roughly five received placebo; per-sample allocation not given. Collection of the samples took place on day 63 after the first injection of vaccine or placebo. Trimming removed 6 bases from V and 4 bases from J, with 18 bases in between. The length of the CDR3 is 15 residues. CDR1 SNHLY and CDR2 FYNNEI come from the germline V gene. This sample is drawn from a study of Ad26.COV2.S vaccination and SARS-CoV-2 variants. Study-level information: Donor allocation was to the COV1001 Ad26.COV2.S trial arm. The study gave Ad26.COV2.S intramuscularly, once or twice 56 days apart.

Some clones are missing from TCRdb's copy, which holds only in-frame ones; the method was immunoSEQ multiplex PCR. Here the sample spans a few hundred thousand clones, approximately 90% being singletons. The specimen was peripheral blood, collected in a trial of Ad26.COV2.S vaccine versus placebo. The source of this sequence is a person between 18 and 65 years old who received the Ad26.COV2.S COVID-19 vaccine or a placebo. V usage is TRBV2 and J usage is TRBJ1-1, with D perhaps matching TRBD1 (5 bases). The CDR3 protein is CASSPTTRVSTEAFF. The CDR3 DNA reads TGTGCCAGCAGCCCAACGACCAGGGTAAGCACTGAAGCTTTCTTT. The variable domain in full, with the rest retrieved from reference TRBV2 and TRBJ1-1, is EPEVTQTPSHQVTQMGQEVILRCVPISNHLYFYWYRQILGQKVEFLVSFYNNEISEKSEIFDDQFSVERPDGSNFTLKIRSTKLEDSAMYFCASSPTTRVSTEAFFGQGTRLTVV.